This T cell receptor beta chain stems from a study of early T cells in non-severe SARS-CoV-2 infection. TCRdb passed the 5' RACE reads through MiXCR, listing each CDR3 protein once. The sample includes fewer than 110,000 distinct CDR3 sequences, 11% seen only once; the top ten take approximately 6.9%. There are 17 residues in the CDR3. The ends were cut back, 4 bases at V and 3 bases at J, with 21 bases in the middle. Germline V CDR1 and CDR2: SGDLS, YYNGEE. Sequenced input: whole blood. The genes are TRBV9 and TRBJ2-3; D possibly corresponds to TRBD1 (6 bases). The TCR comes from an adult who was a healthcare worker with PCR-confirmed SARS-CoV-2 infection or an uninfected control (not recorded which). The CDR3 nucleotides read TGTGCCAGCAGCCAAGGGGCTCAAGGGGGTTGGACAGATACGCAGTATTTT. This encodes CASSQGAQGGWTDTQYF.